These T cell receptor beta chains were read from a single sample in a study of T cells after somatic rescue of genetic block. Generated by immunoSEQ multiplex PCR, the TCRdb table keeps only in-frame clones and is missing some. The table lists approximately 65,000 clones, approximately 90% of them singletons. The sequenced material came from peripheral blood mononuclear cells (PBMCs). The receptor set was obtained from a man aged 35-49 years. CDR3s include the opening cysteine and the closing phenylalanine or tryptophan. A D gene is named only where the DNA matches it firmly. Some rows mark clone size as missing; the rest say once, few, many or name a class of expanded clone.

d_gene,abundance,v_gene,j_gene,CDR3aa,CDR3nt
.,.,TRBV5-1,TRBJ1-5,CASSSGTLGQPQHF,TGCGCCAGCAGCTCCGGGACCCTGGGTCAGCCCCAGCATTTT
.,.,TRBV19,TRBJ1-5,CASSIGSSQPQHF,TGTGCCAGTAGTATAGGCAGTTCACAGCCCCAGCATTTT
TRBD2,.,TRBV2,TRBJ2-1,CASSFQTSGGPVNEQFF,TGTGCCAGCAGTTTTCAGACTAGCGGGGGGCCCGTCAATGAGCAGTTCTTC
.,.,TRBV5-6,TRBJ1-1,CASSYRRDEAFF,TGTGCCAGCAGCTATCGACGGGATGAAGCTTTCTTT
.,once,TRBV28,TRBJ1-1,CASSRPLNTEAFF,TGTGCCAGCAGTCGTCCTCTGAACACTGAAGCTTTCTTT
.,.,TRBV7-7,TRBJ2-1,CASSLEMGVNEQFF,TGTGCCAGCAGCTTAGAGATGGGGGTCAATGAGCAGTTCTTC
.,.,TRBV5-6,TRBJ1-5,CASSLGGVRPQHF,TGTGCCAGCAGCTTGGGCGGAGTCCGGCCCCAGCATTTT
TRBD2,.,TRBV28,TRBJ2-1,CASRTSGRAYNEQFF,TGTGCCAGCAGAACCAGCGGGAGGGCCTACAATGAGCAGTTCTTC
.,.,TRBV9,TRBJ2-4,CASSRLQGLDIQYF,TGTGCCAGCAGCCGATTGCAGGGGTTGGACATTCAGTACTTC
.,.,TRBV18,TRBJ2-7,CASSPNSATPYEQYF,TGTGCCAGCTCACCGAATAGCGCAACCCCCTACGAGCAGTACTTC
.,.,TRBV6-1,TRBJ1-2,CASSEAGNYGYTF,TGTGCCAGCAGTGAAGCGGGGAACTATGGCTACACCTTC
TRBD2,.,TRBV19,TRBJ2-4,CASSNIAGGRNIQYF,TGTGCCAGTAGTAACATAGCGGGAGGTCGGAACATTCAGTACTTC
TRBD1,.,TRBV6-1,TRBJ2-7,CASSDRDRGSYEQYF,TGTGCCAGCAGTGACCGGGACAGGGGTTCCTACGAGCAGTACTTC
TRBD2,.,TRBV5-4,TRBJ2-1,CASNSGTSRYNEQFF,TGTGCCAGCAATTCCGGGACTAGCAGATACAATGAGCAGTTCTTC
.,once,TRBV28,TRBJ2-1,CASSSGGIEQFF,TGTGCCAGCAGTTCGGGCGGGATTGAGCAGTTCTTC
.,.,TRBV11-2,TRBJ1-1,CASSLGGDTEAFF,TGTGCCAGCAGCTTAGGAGGGGACACTGAAGCTTTCTTT
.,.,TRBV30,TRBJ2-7,CAWSLTTGPEQYF,TGTGCCTGGAGTTTAACGACAGGTCCCGAGCAGTACTTC
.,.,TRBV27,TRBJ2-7,CASSLSGGPYEQYF,TGTGCCAGCAGTTTATCTGGGGGCCCGTACGAGCAGTACTTC
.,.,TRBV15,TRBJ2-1,CATSRVRDFYNEQFF,TGTGCCACCAGCAGAGTGCGGGACTTTTACAATGAGCAGTTCTTC
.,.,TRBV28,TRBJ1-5,CASSSPNQPQHF,TGTGCCAGCAGTTCCCCGAATCAGCCCCAGCATTTT
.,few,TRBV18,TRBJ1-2,CASSPGTRGGYTF,TGTGCCAGCTCACCAGGGACACGGGGGGGCTACACCTTC
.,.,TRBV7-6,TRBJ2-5,CASSLAVANQETQYF,TGTGCCAGCAGCTTAGCGGTCGCAAATCAAGAGACCCAGTACTTC
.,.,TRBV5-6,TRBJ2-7,CASSLVGLFYEQYF,TGTGCCAGCAGCTTGGTAGGCCTGTTCTACGAGCAGTACTTC
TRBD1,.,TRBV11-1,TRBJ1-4,CASSPGTGVEKLFF,TGTGCCAGCAGCCCCGGGACAGGGGTTGAAAAACTGTTTTTT
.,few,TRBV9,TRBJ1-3,CASSLDGDSGNTIYF,TGTGCCAGCAGCCTAGATGGGGACTCTGGAAACACCATATATTTT
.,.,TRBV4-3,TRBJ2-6,CASSQDGTSGANVLTF,TGCGCCAGCAGCCAAGATGGGACTTCTGGGGCCAACGTCCTGACTTTC
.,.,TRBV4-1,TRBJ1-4,CASSQAGGSAEKLFF,TGCGCCAGCAGCCAAGCGGGGGGCTCGGCTGAAAAACTGTTTTTT
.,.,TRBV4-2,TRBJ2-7,CASSQDPQGRGEQYF,TGTGCCAGCAGCCAAGATCCCCAGGGACGAGGGGAGCAGTACTTC
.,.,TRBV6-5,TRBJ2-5,CASSPTGRGQETQYF,TGTGCCAGCAGTCCAACCGGACGAGGACAAGAGACCCAGTACTTC
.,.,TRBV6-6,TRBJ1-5,CASIESGRGDQPQHF,TGTGCCAGCATTGAGTCAGGGCGTGGAGATCAGCCCCAGCATTTT
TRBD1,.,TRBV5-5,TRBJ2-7,CASKHGTGSTYEQYF,TGTGCCAGTAAACACGGGACAGGGTCCACCTACGAGCAGTACTTC
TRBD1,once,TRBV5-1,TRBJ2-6,CASSLEGASSGANVLTF,TGCGCCAGCAGCTTGGAGGGGGCAAGCTCTGGGGCCAACGTCCTGACTTTC
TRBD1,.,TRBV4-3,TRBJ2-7,CASSQGQGANWYEQYF,TGCGCCAGCAGCCAAGGACAGGGGGCAAACTGGTACGAGCAGTACTTC
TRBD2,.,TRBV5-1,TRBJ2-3,CASSLQSLAGTDTQYF,TGCGCCAGCAGCTTGCAGAGTCTAGCGGGAACAGATACGCAGTATTTT
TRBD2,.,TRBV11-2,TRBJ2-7,CASSLIAGASEQYF,TGTGCCAGCAGCTTAATAGCGGGAGCTTCCGAGCAGTACTTC
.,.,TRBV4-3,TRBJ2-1,CASSQDPQGAPFF,TGCGCCAGCAGCCAAGACCCACAGGGTGCCCCGTTCTTC
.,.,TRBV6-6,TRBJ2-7,CASSYQSRSSYEQYF,TGTGCCAGCAGTTACCAGTCTAGGAGCTCCTACGAGCAGTACTTC
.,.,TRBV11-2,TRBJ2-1,CASRHTGLAYNEQFF,TGTGCCAGCAGGCACACAGGGTTGGCCTACAATGAGCAGTTCTTC
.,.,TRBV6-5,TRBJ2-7,CASSPGLTYEQYF,TGTGCCAGCAGTCCGGGACTTACCTACGAGCAGTACTTC
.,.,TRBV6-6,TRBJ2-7,CASSYEGDEQYF,TGTGCCAGCAGTTACGAAGGGGACGAGCAGTACTTC
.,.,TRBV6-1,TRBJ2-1,CASRGVAGEQFF,TGTGCCAGCAGGGGCGTAGCCGGTGAGCAGTTCTTC
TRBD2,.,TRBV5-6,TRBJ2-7,CASSLVSGSSNEQYF,TGTGCCAGCAGCTTGGTTAGCGGGAGTAGCAACGAGCAGTACTTC
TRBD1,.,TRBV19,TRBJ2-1,CASSAATGGSEQFF,TGTGCCAGTAGTGCCGCGACAGGGGGTTCTGAGCAGTTCTTC
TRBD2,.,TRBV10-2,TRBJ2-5,CASSEPRTSGEPWGGETQYF,TGCGCCAGCAGTGAGCCGAGGACTAGCGGGGAGCCATGGGGGGGAGAGACCCAGTACTTC
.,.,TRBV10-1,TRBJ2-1,CASSGQDEVDEQFF,TGCGCCAGCAGTGGACAGGATGAGGTGGATGAGCAGTTCTTC
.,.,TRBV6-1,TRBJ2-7,CASSEDSRTGEQYF,TGTGCCAGCAGTGAAGACAGTCGAACTGGCGAGCAGTACTTC
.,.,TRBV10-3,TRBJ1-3,CAVKKGHPNSGNTIYF,TGTGCCGTCAAGAAGGGGCACCCCAACTCTGGAAACACCATATATTTT
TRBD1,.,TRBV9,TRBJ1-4,CASSADRGDNEKLFF,TGTGCCAGCAGCGCGGACAGGGGTGATAATGAAAAACTGTTTTTT
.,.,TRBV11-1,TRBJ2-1,CASSSVSSRGNEQFF,TGTGCCAGCAGCTCCGTATCATCTCGGGGCAATGAGCAGTTCTTC
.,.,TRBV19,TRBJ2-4,CASSIGAGRAKNIQYF,TGTGCCAGTAGTATAGGGGCAGGGAGAGCCAAAAACATTCAGTACTTC
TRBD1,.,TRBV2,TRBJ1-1,CASSLDRANTEAFF,TGTGCCAGCAGCTTAGACAGGGCGAACACTGAAGCTTTCTTT
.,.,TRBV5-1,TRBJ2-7,CASSSRRGDSPSYEQYF,TGCGCCAGCAGCTCCCGCCGGGGGGACAGCCCTTCCTACGAGCAGTACTTC
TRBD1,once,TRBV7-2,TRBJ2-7,CASSLVVSGQGSEQYF,TGTGCCAGCAGCTTAGTTGTATCGGGACAGGGGAGCGAGCAGTACTTC
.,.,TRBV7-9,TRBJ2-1,CASSPHLVNEQFF,TGTGCCAGCAGCCCCCACTTGGTGAATGAGCAGTTCTTC
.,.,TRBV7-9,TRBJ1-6,CASSQGGKNNSPLHF,TGTGCCAGCAGCCAGGGAGGGAAGAATAATTCACCCCTCCACTTT
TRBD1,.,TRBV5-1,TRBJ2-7,CASSPGQGADEQYF,TGCGCCAGCAGCCCAGGACAGGGGGCGGACGAGCAGTACTTC